This TCR beta chain was recovered during a study of blood T cells in healthy people across ages. There are a few counts of this clonotype. Then a second PCR, running roughly 7 to 11 cycles, was carried out with a sample-barcoded 5' primer and a J-beta primer mix. MiXCR, run by TCRdb on the 5' RACE reads, gives a single entry per CDR3 protein. Here the sample spans about 1.7 million distinct CDR3 sequences, 28% being singletons. The CDR3 runs 16 residues. Germline CDR1 reads MGHRA; CDR2 reads YSYEKL. Trimming pared 1 base from V and 4 bases from J, leaving 14 bases between. This TCR derives from a woman in her twenties or thirties in good health. This chain connects TRBV4-1 to TRBJ2-4; D possibly corresponds to TRBD2 (6 bases). The sample taken for sequencing was blood. The CDR3 protein is CASSQVRMEGKNIQYF. CDR3 bases: TGCGCCAGCAGCCAAGTGAGAATGGAGGGGAAAAACATTCAGTACTTC.